A selection of T cell receptor beta chains follows, all from one sample in a study of T cells in Graves' hyperthyroidism and ophthalmopathy. MiXCR was run by TCRdb on the multiplex PCR reads, yielding one entry per CDR3 protein. Counted here are about 360,000 distinct CDR3 sequences, roughly 13% occurring once; the ten biggest clones make up around 20%. The sample taken for sequencing was blood. These receptors came from a young man with Graves' hyperthyroidism that later progressed to Graves' ophthalmopathy. Each CDR3 is given with its conserved first and last residue. Each record gives: J gene, clone size, V gene, D gene, CDR3 protein, CDR3 DNA. The D gene is left open where the match is weak. Clone size is given for some rows only: seen once, a few or many times, or a class if the clone is expanded.

j_gene: TRBJ2-3
abundance: many
v_gene: TRBV7-9
d_gene: TRBD2
CDR3aa: CASSLAIWGLVADTQYF
CDR3nt: TGTGCCAGCAGCTTAGCAATATGGGGACTAGTGGCAGATACGCAGTATTTT

j_gene: TRBJ2-5
abundance: many
v_gene: TRBV4-2
d_gene: NA
CDR3aa: CASSQGGQETQYF
CDR3nt: TGTGCCAGCAGCCAAGGAGGGCAAGAGACCCAGTACTTC

j_gene: TRBJ1-6
abundance: NA
v_gene: TRBV6-2/TRBV6-3
d_gene: NA
CDR3aa: CASSPVFASPLHF
CDR3nt: TGTGCCAGCAGCCCGGTTTTTGCTTCACCCCTCCACTTT

j_gene: TRBJ1-1
abundance: many
v_gene: TRBV6-1
d_gene: NA
CDR3aa: CASREIMNTEAFF
CDR3nt: TGTGCCAGCAGGGAGATTATGAACACTGAAGCTTTCTTT

j_gene: TRBJ1-5
abundance: many
v_gene: TRBV12-3/TRBV12-4
d_gene: TRBD1
CDR3aa: CASSPGQVNSNQPQHF
CDR3nt: TGTGCCAGCAGTCCGGGACAGGTTAATAGCAATCAGCCCCAGCATTTT

j_gene: TRBJ1-1
abundance: many
v_gene: TRBV28
d_gene: NA
CDR3aa: CASSFPGLTRRTEAFF
CDR3nt: TGTGCCAGCAGTTTCCCAGGACTAACCCGCCGCACTGAAGCTTTCTTT

j_gene: TRBJ2-2
abundance: many
v_gene: TRBV11-2
d_gene: TRBD1
CDR3aa: CASSYWTGTGELFF
CDR3nt: TGTGCCAGCAGCTACTGGACAGGGACCGGGGAGCTGTTTTTT

j_gene: TRBJ1-5
abundance: NA
v_gene: TRBV7-8
d_gene: NA
CDR3aa: CASSLGAGPNQPQHF
CDR3nt: TGTGCCAGCAGTCTTGGGGCAGGGCCCAATCAGCCCCAGCATTTT

j_gene: TRBJ2-1
abundance: NA
v_gene: TRBV28
d_gene: TRBD2
CDR3aa: CATEREPYNEQFF
CDR3nt: TGTGCCACTGAGCGGGAGCCCTACAATGAGCAGTTCTTC

j_gene: TRBJ2-1
abundance: few
v_gene: TRBV19
d_gene: TRBD1
CDR3aa: CASSSVATGTGFYNEQFF
CDR3nt: TGTGCCAGTAGTTCCGTAGCCACCGGGACAGGGTTCTACAATGAGCAGTTCTTC

j_gene: TRBJ2-2
abundance: few
v_gene: TRBV6-2/TRBV6-3
d_gene: NA
CDR3aa: CASSYFFQMNTGELFF
CDR3nt: TGTGCCAGCAGTTACTTCTTCCAGATGAACACCGGGGAGCTGTTTTTT

j_gene: TRBJ1-3
abundance: many
v_gene: TRBV12-3/TRBV12-4
d_gene: TRBD1
CDR3aa: CASSPSDRLIRSGNTIYF
CDR3nt: TGTGCCAGCAGTCCATCGGACAGGCTGATTCGCTCTGGAAACACCATATATTTT

j_gene: TRBJ1-1
abundance: few
v_gene: TRBV5-1
d_gene: TRBD1
CDR3aa: CASSSGQGVTTEAFF
CDR3nt: TGCGCCAGCAGCTCAGGACAGGGAGTTACAACTGAAGCTTTCTTT

j_gene: TRBJ1-5
abundance: NA
v_gene: TRBV19
d_gene: NA
CDR3aa: CASSIAQGYNQPQHF
CDR3nt: TGTGCCAGTAGTATAGCACAGGGCTATAATCAGCCCCAGCATTTT

j_gene: TRBJ1-6
abundance: few
v_gene: TRBV18
d_gene: TRBD1
CDR3aa: CASSPDRLDLTSSYNSPLHF
CDR3nt: TGTGCCAGCTCACCGGACAGGTTGGACCTCACGAGCTCCTATAATTCACCCCTCCACTTT

j_gene: TRBJ1-1
abundance: few
v_gene: TRBV10-3
d_gene: TRBD1
CDR3aa: CAITEDRVTEAFF
CDR3nt: TGTGCCATCACCGAAGACAGGGTCACTGAAGCTTTCTTT

j_gene: TRBJ2-3
abundance: many
v_gene: TRBV2
d_gene: TRBD2
CDR3aa: CASSYQTSGVDTQYF
CDR3nt: TGTGCCAGCAGTTATCAAACTAGCGGGGTAGATACGCAGTATTTT

j_gene: TRBJ2-2
abundance: NA
v_gene: TRBV30
d_gene: NA
CDR3aa: CAWSLPWGGILTGELFF
CDR3nt: TGTGCCTGGAGCCTTCCTTGGGGCGGGATCCTCACCGGGGAGCTGTTTTTT

j_gene: TRBJ1-5
abundance: many
v_gene: TRBV6-2/TRBV6-3
d_gene: NA
CDR3aa: CASSYGSGGPQHF
CDR3nt: TGTGCCAGCAGTTATGGGTCCGGGGGGCCCCAGCATTTT

j_gene: TRBJ2-2
abundance: NA
v_gene: TRBV11-3
d_gene: NA
CDR3aa: CASRNSRDTNTGELFF
CDR3nt: TGTGCCAGCAGGAACTCCCGGGACACAAACACCGGGGAGCTGTTTTTT

j_gene: TRBJ1-2
abundance: NA
v_gene: TRBV5-4
d_gene: TRBD1
CDR3aa: CASRQTGGVDGYTF
CDR3nt: TGTGCCAGCAGACAGACAGGGGGCGTCGATGGCTACACCTTC

j_gene: TRBJ1-2
abundance: many
v_gene: TRBV24-1
d_gene: NA
CDR3aa: CATSDVTTGLGGYTF
CDR3nt: TGTGCCACCAGTGACGTTACGACGGGCCTCGGTGGCTACACCTTC

j_gene: TRBJ2-5
abundance: many
v_gene: TRBV27
d_gene: NA
CDR3aa: CASSYLGPAETQYF
CDR3nt: TGTGCCAGCAGTTATCTAGGGCCGGCGGAGACCCAGTACTTC

j_gene: TRBJ1-1
abundance: NA
v_gene: TRBV13
d_gene: TRBD1
CDR3aa: CASSPRTGFDTEAFF
CDR3nt: TGTGCCAGCAGCCCGAGGACAGGGTTTGACACTGAAGCTTTCTTT

j_gene: TRBJ1-1
abundance: many
v_gene: TRBV2
d_gene: NA
CDR3aa: CASSEGTALTEAFF
CDR3nt: TGTGCCAGCAGTGAAGGGACAGCGCTCACTGAAGCTTTCTTT

j_gene: TRBJ2-7
abundance: few
v_gene: TRBV13
d_gene: NA
CDR3aa: CASSFIWGASYEQYF
CDR3nt: TGTGCCAGCAGCTTTATCTGGGGCGCATCCTACGAACAGTACTTC

j_gene: TRBJ1-5
abundance: many
v_gene: TRBV9
d_gene: NA
CDR3aa: CASSEREANQPQHF
CDR3nt: TGTGCCAGCAGCGAACGGGAGGCAAATCAGCCCCAGCATTTT

j_gene: TRBJ2-5
abundance: many
v_gene: TRBV6-1
d_gene: NA
CDR3aa: CASRTGTPGETQYF
CDR3nt: TGTGCCAGCAGAACCGGGACACCAGGAGAGACCCAGTACTTC